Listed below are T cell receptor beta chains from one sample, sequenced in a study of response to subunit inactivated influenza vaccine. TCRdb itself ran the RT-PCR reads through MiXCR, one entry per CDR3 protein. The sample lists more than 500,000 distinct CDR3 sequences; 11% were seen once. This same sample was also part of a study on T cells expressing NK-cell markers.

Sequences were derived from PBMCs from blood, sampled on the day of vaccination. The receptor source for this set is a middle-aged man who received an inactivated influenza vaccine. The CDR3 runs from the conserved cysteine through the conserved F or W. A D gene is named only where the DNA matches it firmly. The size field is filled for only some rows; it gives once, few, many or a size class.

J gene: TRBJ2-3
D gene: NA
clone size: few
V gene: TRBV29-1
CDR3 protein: CSVEGLPSTDTQYF
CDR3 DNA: TGCAGCGTTGAAGGGCTGCCTAGCACAGATACGCAGTATTTT

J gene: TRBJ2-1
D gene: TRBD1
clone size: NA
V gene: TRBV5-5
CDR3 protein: CASSLWYRGNRYNEQFF
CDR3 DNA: TGTGCCAGCAGCTTGTGGTACAGGGGAAATCGGTACAATGAGCAGTTCTTC

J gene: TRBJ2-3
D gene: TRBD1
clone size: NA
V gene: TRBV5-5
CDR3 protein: CTSSSRGDRTTDTQYF
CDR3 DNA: TGTACCAGCAGCTCAAGAGGGGACAGAACGACAGATACGCAGTATTTT

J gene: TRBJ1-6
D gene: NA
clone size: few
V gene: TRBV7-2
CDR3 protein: CASSATWVSPLHF
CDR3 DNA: TGTGCCAGCAGCGCCACCTGGGTTTCACCCCTCCACTTT

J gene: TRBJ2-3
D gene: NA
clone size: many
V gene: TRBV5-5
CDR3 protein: CASSLVDRSTDTQYF
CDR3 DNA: TGTGCCAGCAGCTTGGTTGACAGATCCACAGATACGCAGTATTTT

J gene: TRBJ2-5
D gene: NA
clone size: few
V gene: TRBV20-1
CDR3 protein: CSARGPSSETQYF
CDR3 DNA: TGCAGTGCTAGAGGCCCTAGCTCGGAGACCCAGTACTTC

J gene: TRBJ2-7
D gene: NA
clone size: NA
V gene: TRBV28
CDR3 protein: CASSPFRGAEEQYF
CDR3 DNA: TGTGCCAGCAGTCCCTTTAGGGGGGCGGAAGAGCAGTACTTC

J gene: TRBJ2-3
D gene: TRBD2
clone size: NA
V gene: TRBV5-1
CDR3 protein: CASSLEASGGGTDTQYF
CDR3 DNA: TGCGCCAGCAGCTTGGAGGCTAGCGGAGGTGGCACAGATACGCAGTATTTT

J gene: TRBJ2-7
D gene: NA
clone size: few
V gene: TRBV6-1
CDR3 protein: CASSRDGMDSYEQYF
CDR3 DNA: TGTGCCAGCAGTCGGGACGGGATGGACTCCTACGAGCAGTACTTC

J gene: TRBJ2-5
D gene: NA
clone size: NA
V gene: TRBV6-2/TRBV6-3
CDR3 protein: CASKKETQYF
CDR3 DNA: TGTGCCAGCAAGAAAGAGACCCAGTACTTC

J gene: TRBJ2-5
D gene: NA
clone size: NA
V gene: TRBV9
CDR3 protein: CASSGTFSRRETQYF
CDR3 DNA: TGTGCCAGCAGCGGTACATTCTCCCGGAGGGAGACCCAGTACTTC

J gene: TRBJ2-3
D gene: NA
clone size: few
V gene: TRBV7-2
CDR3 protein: CASSLGGPGTRTDTQYF
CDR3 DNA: TGTGCCAGCAGCTTAGGAGGCCCGGGGACCAGAACAGATACGCAGTATTTT

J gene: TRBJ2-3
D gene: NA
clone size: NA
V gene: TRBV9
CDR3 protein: CASSLPDSADTQYF
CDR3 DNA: TGTGCCAGCAGCCTACCGGATAGCGCAGATACGCAGTATTTT

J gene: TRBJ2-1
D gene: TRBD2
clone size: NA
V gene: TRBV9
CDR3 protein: CASSGGGLAANEQFF
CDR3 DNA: TGTGCCAGCAGCGGGGGAGGACTAGCGGCGAATGAGCAGTTCTTC

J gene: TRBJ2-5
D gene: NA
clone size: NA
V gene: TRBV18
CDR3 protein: CASSPTGKETQYF
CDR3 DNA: TGTGCCAGCTCACCTACAGGGAAAGAGACCCAGTACTTC

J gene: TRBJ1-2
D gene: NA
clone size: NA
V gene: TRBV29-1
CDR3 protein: CSVVGMNGYTF
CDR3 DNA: TGCAGCGTTGTAGGGATGAATGGCTACACCTTC

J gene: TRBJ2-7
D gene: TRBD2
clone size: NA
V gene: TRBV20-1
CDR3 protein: CSARLYTSVEQYF
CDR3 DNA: TGCAGTGCTAGATTATACACTAGCGTCGAGCAGTACTTC

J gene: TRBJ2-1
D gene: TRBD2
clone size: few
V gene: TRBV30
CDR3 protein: CAWSALAGVGYEQFF
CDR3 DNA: TGTGCCTGGAGTGCTCTAGCGGGAGTGGGATATGAGCAGTTCTTC

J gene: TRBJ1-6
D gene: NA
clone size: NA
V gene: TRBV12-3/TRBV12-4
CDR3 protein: CASSLSRASYNSPLHF
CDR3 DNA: TGTGCCAGCAGTTTATCGAGGGCATCCTATAATTCACCCCTCCACTTT

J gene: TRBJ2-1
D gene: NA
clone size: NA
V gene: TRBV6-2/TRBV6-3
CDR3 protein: CASSSDSAYNEQFF
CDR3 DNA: TGTGCCAGCAGTTCCGACAGTGCCTACAATGAGCAGTTCTTC

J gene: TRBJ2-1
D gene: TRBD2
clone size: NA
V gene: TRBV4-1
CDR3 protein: CASSPRAGEVEQFF
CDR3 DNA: TGCGCCAGCAGCCCGCGAGCGGGAGAGGTTGAGCAGTTCTTC

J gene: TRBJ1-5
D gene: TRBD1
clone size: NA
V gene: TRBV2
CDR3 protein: CASTRDSGQPQHF
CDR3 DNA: TGTGCCTCGACGCGGGACAGTGGACAGCCCCAGCATTTT

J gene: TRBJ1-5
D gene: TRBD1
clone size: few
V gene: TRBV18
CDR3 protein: CASSGGTGIHQPQHF
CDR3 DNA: TGTGCCAGCTCAGGTGGGACAGGGATCCACCAGCCCCAGCATTTT

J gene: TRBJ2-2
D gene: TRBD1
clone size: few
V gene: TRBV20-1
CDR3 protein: CSARSSGTGVSGELFF
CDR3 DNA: TGCAGTGCTAGGAGTTCCGGGACAGGGGTATCCGGGGAGCTGTTTTTT

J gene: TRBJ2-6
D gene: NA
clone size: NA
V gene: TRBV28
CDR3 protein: CASSFPLSGQTGANVLTF
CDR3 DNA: TGTGCCAGCAGTTTCCCACTTTCCGGGCAGACTGGGGCCAACGTCCTGACTTTC

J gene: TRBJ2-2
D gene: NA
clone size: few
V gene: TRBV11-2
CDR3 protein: CASSFRQGSGELFF
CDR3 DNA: TGTGCCAGCAGCTTTCGGCAGGGCAGCGGGGAGCTGTTTTTT

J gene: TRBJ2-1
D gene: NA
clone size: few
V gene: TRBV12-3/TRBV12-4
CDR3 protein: CASSFQSGNEQFF
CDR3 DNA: TGTGCCAGCAGTTTTCAGAGTGGCAATGAGCAGTTCTTC

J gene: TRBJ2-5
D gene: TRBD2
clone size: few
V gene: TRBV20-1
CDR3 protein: CSATSGGRGKTQYF
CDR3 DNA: TGCAGTGCTACTAGCGGGGGCCGAGGCAAGACCCAGTACTTC

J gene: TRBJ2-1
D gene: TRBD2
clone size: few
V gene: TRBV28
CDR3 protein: CASIAGGTHNEQFF
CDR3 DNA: TGTGCCAGTATAGCGGGAGGAACCCACAATGAGCAGTTCTTC

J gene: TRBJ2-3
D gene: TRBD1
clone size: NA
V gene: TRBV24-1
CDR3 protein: CATSVTGQGAGDTQYF
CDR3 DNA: TGTGCCACCAGTGTTACCGGACAGGGGGCGGGAGATACGCAGTATTTT

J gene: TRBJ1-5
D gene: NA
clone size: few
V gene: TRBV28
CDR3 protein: CASSPASGGSNQPQHF
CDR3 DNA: TGTGCCAGCAGTCCCGCCTCGGGGGGGAGCAATCAGCCCCAGCATTTT

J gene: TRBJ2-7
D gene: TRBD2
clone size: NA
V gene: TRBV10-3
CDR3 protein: CAISGGLAGSSEQYF
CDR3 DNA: TGTGCCATCAGTGGGGGACTAGCGGGTTCCAGCGAGCAGTACTTC

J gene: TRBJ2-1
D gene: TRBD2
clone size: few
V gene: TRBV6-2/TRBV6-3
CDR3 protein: CASRASGSFNEQFF
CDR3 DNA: TGTGCCAGCAGGGCAAGCGGGAGTTTCAATGAGCAGTTCTTC

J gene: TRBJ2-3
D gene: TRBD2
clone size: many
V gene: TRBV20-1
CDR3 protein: CSARDLSGGADTQYF
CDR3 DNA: TGCAGTGCTAGAGATCTTAGCGGGGGGGCAGATACGCAGTATTTT

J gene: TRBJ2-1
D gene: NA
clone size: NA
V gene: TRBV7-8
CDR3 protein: CASSPLYRGKYNEQFF
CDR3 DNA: TGTGCCAGCAGCCCCCTTTATCGGGGGAAATACAATGAGCAGTTCTTC

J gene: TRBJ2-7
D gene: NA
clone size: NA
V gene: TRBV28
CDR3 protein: CASRSSLVYEQYF
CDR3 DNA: TGTGCCAGCAGAAGCTCATTAGTCTACGAGCAGTACTTC

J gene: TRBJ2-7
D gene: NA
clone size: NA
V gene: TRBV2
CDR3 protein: CASSERLYRVYEQYF
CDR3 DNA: TGTGCCAGCAGTGAAAGACTATACAGGGTATACGAGCAGTACTTC

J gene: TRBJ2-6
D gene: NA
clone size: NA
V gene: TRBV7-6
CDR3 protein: CASSTGGISGANVLTF
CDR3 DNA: TGTGCCAGCAGTACTGGAGGGATCTCTGGGGCCAACGTCCTGACTTTC

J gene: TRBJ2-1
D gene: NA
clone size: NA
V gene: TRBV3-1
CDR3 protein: CASSQVREQFF
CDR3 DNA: TGTGCCAGCAGCCAAGTTAGGGAGCAGTTCTTC

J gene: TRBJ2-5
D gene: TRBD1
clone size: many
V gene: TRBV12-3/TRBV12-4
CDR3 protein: CASSFRWSTGAKTQYF
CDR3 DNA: TGTGCCAGCAGTTTTCGATGGAGCACAGGGGCGAAGACCCAGTACTTC

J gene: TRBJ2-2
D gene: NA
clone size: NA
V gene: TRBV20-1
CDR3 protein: CSASDISNTGELFF
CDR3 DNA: TGCAGTGCTTCCGACATTTCGAACACCGGGGAGCTGTTTTTT

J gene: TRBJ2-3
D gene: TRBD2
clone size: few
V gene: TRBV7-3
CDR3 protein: CASSLMGLAGDTQYF
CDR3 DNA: TGTGCCAGCAGCTTAATGGGACTAGCTGGAGATACGCAGTATTTT

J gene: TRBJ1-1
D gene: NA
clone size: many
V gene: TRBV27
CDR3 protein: CASSLLAGDTEAFF
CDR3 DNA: TGTGCCAGCAGTTTACTGGCAGGGGACACTGAAGCTTTCTTT

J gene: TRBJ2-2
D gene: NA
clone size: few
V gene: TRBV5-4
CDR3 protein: CASSFEQGMGELFF
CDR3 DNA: TGTGCCAGCAGCTTTGAGCAAGGAATGGGGGAGCTGTTTTTT

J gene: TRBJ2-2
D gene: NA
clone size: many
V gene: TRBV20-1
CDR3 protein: CSARDPGRNTGELFF
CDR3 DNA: TGCAGTGCTAGAGACCCAGGTCGGAACACCGGGGAGCTGTTTTTT